Listed below are T cell receptor beta chains from one sample, sequenced in a study of T cells in Graves' hyperthyroidism and ophthalmopathy. TCRdb analysed the multiplex PCR reads with MiXCR anew, one entry per CDR3 protein. Of 500,000 to 600,000 distinct CDR3 sequences listed, 40% to 55% are singletons. The sequencing sample was made of peripheral blood or thyroid tissue (not recorded which). The receptors were gathered from a woman under 30 with Graves' hyperthyroidism. Both conserved end residues are part of each CDR3. Fields, in order: CDR3 length, V gene, CDR3 protein.

>15|TRBV20-1
CSARWGPLGNTEAFF
>15|TRBV28
CASSSLVAGANVLTF
>14|TRBV7-2
CASSPDLASDTQYF
>15|TRBV11-1
CASSPDRGQHTEAFF
>20|TRBV2
CASSDRAKWTGGDPNEKLFF
>11|TRBV20-1
CSASGSREQYF
>12|TRBV29-1
CGLGHPNYGYTF
>14|TRBV29-1
CSVDGTGGNEKLFF
>17|TRBV24-1
CATSDPRDEYSGNTIYF
>16|TRBV9
CASSVGPGGLNTEAFF
>12|TRBV12-3/TRBV12-4
CASSSSAETQYF
>14|TRBV12-3/TRBV12-4
CASSFGGLRETQYF
>12|TRBV7-6
CASSSSKWEQYF
>14|TRBV7-2
CASSFEAGAYEQYF
>14|TRBV10-3
CATTGQGHSYEQYF
>13|TRBV7-6
CASALGTGQEQYF
>12|TRBV7-2
CASSLNPSEQYF
>15|TRBV29-1
CSVVRTSGGRYEQYF
>14|TRBV29-1
CSAVLAGGIDEQFF
>12|TRBV20-1
CSATQAEGPQHF
>15|TRBV24-1
CATSEAGGENSPLHF
>13|TRBV29-1
CSVLGTGSTGYTF
>16|TRBV3-1
CASSHRGTPATDTQYF
>15|TRBV7-9
CASSTPQGAIDEQYF
>14|TRBV9
CASSPVGTDEKLFF
>13|TRBV20-1
CSADREPGNTIYF
>13|TRBV2
CARPGQGYNEQFF
>15|TRBV20-1
CSATSSGTGKHTQYF
>13|TRBV29-1
CSVTGTGSYEQYF
>15|TRBV10-3
CATNDRGTTNSPLHF
>14|TRBV19
CASSTRSGLETQYF
>15|TRBV7-3
CASSLTNSRDSPLHF
>12|TRBV5-1
CASSLDVETQYF
>13|TRBV5-1
CASSLSREETQYF
>12|TRBV2
CASSEGSDTQYF
>15|TRBV2
CASSWTGVNTGELFF
>15|TRBV2
CASTIRGTGNQPQHF
>10|TRBV29-1
CSVERQEAFF
>15|TRBV7-2
CASTRDRASGNTIYF
>14|TRBV5-6
CASSLDGDNYGYTF
>14|TRBV2
CASKRGQGHTEAFF
>15|TRBV20-1
CSAGGDRDSNQPQHF
>14|TRBV10-3
CATTGTGKTGELFF
>17|TRBV4-1
CASSQPTKRASGNTIYF
>14|TRBV29-1
CSVSRQGASYVLTF
>16|TRBV4-3
CASSQELLGLHYEQYF